The 6 T cell receptor beta chains presented below share a single source sample, sequenced in a study of beta chain features in type 1 diabetes. The authors reverse transcribed all of the isolated RNA, so sequencing captured expressed TCRB transcripts. Generated by immunoSEQ multiplex PCR, the TCRdb table keeps only in-frame clones and is missing some. The repertoire holds fewer than 350,000 clones, with 8% as singletons. Sequencing was done on a sample of central memory CD4+ T cells from blood. The receptor source for this set is a woman aged 18-35 years in good health.

J is TRBJ1-1 and V is TRBV7-2, with D maybe TRBD1 (5 bases). The CDR3 is made up of 13 amino acids. Germline-derived CDR1 and CDR2 are SGHTA and FQGNSA. V gave up 1 base and J gave up 6 bases, with 9 bases separating them. CDR3 bases: TGTGCCAGCAGCTTAGAGCAGGGCGCTGAAGCTTTCTTT. This translates into CASSLEQGAEAFF.

Concerning this clone: Only one base separates this from a far larger clonotype, so it likely reflects a read error. This sequence joins TRBV7-2 and TRBJ2-5; 7 nucleotides align to TRBD1. Trimming took 5 bases from V and 4 from J; bases not matched to a gene: 4. The CDR3 is made up of 13 amino acids. From germline, CDR1 is SGHTA and CDR2 FQGNSA. For the CDR3, the DNA is TGTGCCAGCAGCCCGGGACAGCGAGAGACCCAGTACTTC. Amino acid sequence: CASSPGQRETQYF.

This clone appeared many times. The V call is TRBV7-7, the J call TRBJ2-2, with TRBD2 identical over 9 bases. The CDR3 length is 14 residues. From germline, CDR1 is SSHAT and CDR2 FNYEAQ (reference sequence). The CDR3 DNA follows: TGTGCTAGCGTTGCTAGCGGGATCTCCGGGGAGCTGTTTTTT. As protein: CASVASGISGELFF.

The V gene is TRBV9, the J gene TRBJ1-1; D gene ambiguous. The germline V gene encodes CDR1 SGDLS and CDR2 YYNGEE. The V and J ends lost 0 bases and 2 bases respectively, with 8 bases between them. The CDR3 is 14 residues long. The DNA for the CDR3 is TGTGCCAGCAGCGTAGTCACAGAAAACACTGAAGCTTTCTTT. Amino acids: CASSVVTENTEAFF.

Ten or more counts support this clone. The J gene is TRBJ2-1, the V gene TRBV15, with D perhaps being TRBD1 or TRBD2 (8 bases each). The V end lost 3 bases, the J end lost 8 bases, and 17 bases lay between the germline ends. The CDR3 spans 15 residues. Germline V gene sequence: CDR1 LNHNV, CDR2 YYDKDF (reference sequence). CDR3 protein: CATSRTGAGGDEQFF. In DNA form, the CDR3 reads TGTGCCACCAGCAGGACAGGGGCGGGAGGCGATGAGCAGTTCTTC. Variable domain in full (rest from reference TRBV15 and TRBJ2-1): DAMVIQNPRYQVTQFGKPVTLSCSQTLNHNVMYWYQQKSSQAPKLLFHYYDKDFNNEADTPDNFQSRRPNTSFCFLDIRSPGLGDTAMYLCATSRTGAGGDEQFFGPGTRLTVL.

J is TRBJ1-1 and V is TRBV4-3; D unclear. Trimming removed 0 bases at V and 7 bases at J, with 9 bases between. Germline CDR1 and CDR2: LGHNA and YSLEER. The CDR3 runs 13 residues. Here the CDR3 reads CASSQDLGHEAFF. The DNA for the CDR3 is TGCGCCAGCAGCCAAGATCTAGGCCATGAAGCTTTCTTT.